This T cell receptor beta chain originates from a study of blood T cell repertoires in COVID-19. Study background: Sample material is recorded as cDNA or gDNA derived from T cells, B-cell-depleted T cells, or PBMCs.

The CDR3 is 15 amino acids. Germline V gives CDR1 LNHDA, CDR2 SQIVND (reference sequence). The V end was cut by 1 base, the J end by 3 bases, with 9 bases between. Per the authors' pipeline: Using reference gene primer amplification, nucleated cell counts were estimated. Measured with immunoSEQ multiplex PCR; TCRdb has only the in-frame clones, and not every one. Clone size and the V and J calls come from that table; the DNA yielded D and trimming. The sample includes tens of thousands of clones, 70% to 85% of them seen just once. The chain combines TRBV19 with TRBJ1-4; D gene ambiguous. This receptor was identified in a woman aged 55 to 70 with acute or convalescent COVID-19. Sequencing was performed on peripheral blood. CDR3 sequence (DNA): TGTGCCAGTAGTATAGGGAGTCACCCTAATGAAAAACTGTTTTTT. As protein: CASSIGSHPNEKLFF.